The sequence of this TCR beta chain was determined in a study of blood T cells in healthy people across ages. Overall study findings and caveats: Getting older went along with TCR beta diversity per million T cells dropping roughly linearly.

A word on this clonotype: No antigen is known for it.

PCR was performed a second time for about 7 to 11 cycles using a sample-barcoded 5' primer and a J-beta primer mix. TCRdb independently ran MiXCR on the 5' RACE reads; one entry per CDR3 protein. This sample has around 280,000 distinct CDR3 sequences, with 25% to 30% found just once. V was trimmed by 1 base and J by 5 bases, leaving 17 bases between them. Germline V CDR1 and CDR2: MGHRA, YSYEKL. The CDR3 consists of 16 residues. Sequencing used blood. This chain connects TRBV4-1 to TRBJ2-5, with D uncertain. The source of this sequence is a woman aged 70-85 years in good health. DNA for the CDR3: TGCGCCAGCAGCCAAGGGTTGGCCGTCATATCGGAGACCCAGTACTTC. Translated: CASSQGLAVISETQYF.